In its sample, the clone carrying this TCR beta chain was seen once. The sample is drawn from a study of blood T cell repertoires in COVID-19. As for the study in general: Samples taken during acute and convalescent COVID-19 were collected in the United States, Italy and Spain.

In the authors' methods: Estimates of nucleated cell counts were drawn from the amplification of reference gene primers. Assay used: immunoSEQ multiplex PCR; TCRdb lists only in-frame clones, some missing. V, J and clone size derive from that table, while D and trimming were established from the DNA sequence. This table holds 340,000 or so clones, around 86% found once. Losses at the gene ends were 1 base for V and 3 bases for J; bases not matched to a gene: 9. The CDR3 spans 19 residues. Germline assignment: CDR1 SGHAT and CDR2 FQNNGV. Input material: peripheral blood. The receptor's source is a man aged 45 to 65 with active or convalescent COVID-19. The V call is TRBV11-2, the J call TRBJ2-3; 14 nucleotides align to TRBD2. CDR3 protein: CASSLATSGGGLGTDTQYF. The CDR3 DNA follows: TGTGCCAGCAGCTTAGCGACTAGCGGGGGGGGATTAGGGACAGATACGCAGTATTTT.